A selection of T cell receptor beta chains follows, all from one sample in a study of control samples from healthy donors and cancer patients. Repertoires were generated with immunoSEQ multiplex PCR, while TCRdb's copy carries only in-frame clones and drops some. Among 150,000 to 170,000 clones listed, about 94% were seen once. The source material was blood. Receptors originate from a man in his forties in good health. The CDR3 runs from the conserved cysteine through the conserved F or W. The D gene is left open where the match is weak. The listing skips clone size in some rows; elsewhere it reads once, few, many or a size class.

clone_size,j_call,d_call,v_call,cdr3_length,cdr3_aa,cdr3_nt
.,TRBJ1-5,.,TRBV27,15,CASSLDGNSNQPQHF,TGTGCCAGCAGTTTAGACGGTAATAGCAATCAGCCCCAGCATTTT
.,TRBJ2-3,.,TRBV11-2,13,CASSLGLTDTQYF,TGTGCCAGCAGCTTAGGGCTCACAGATACGCAGTATTTT
.,TRBJ2-7,.,TRBV11-1,14,CASSSLWGSYEQYF,TGTGCCAGCAGCTCCTTGTGGGGATCCTACGAGCAGTACTTC
.,TRBJ2-7,TRBD2,TRBV7-9,19,CASSPQTSGGDKKTYEQYF,TGTGCCAGCAGCCCCCAAACTAGCGGGGGGGATAAGAAGACCTACGAGCAGTACTTC
.,TRBJ1-1,.,TRBV19,17,CASSIERIMGLNTEAFF,TGTGCCAGTAGTATAGAGAGAATTATGGGTCTGAACACTGAAGCTTTCTTT
.,TRBJ2-1,.,TRBV9,16,CASSPTGTPSFNEQFF,TGTGCCAGCAGCCCTACCGGGACTCCTTCTTTCAATGAGCAGTTCTTC
.,TRBJ1-2,.,TRBV6-2/TRBV6-3,14,CASSFGRSAYGYTF,TGTGCCAGCAGTTTTGGCAGGTCAGCCTATGGCTACACCTTC
.,TRBJ1-6,TRBD1,TRBV18,15,CASSAGQAFNSPLHF,TGTGCCAGCTCAGCTGGACAGGCGTTTAATTCACCCCTCCACTTT
.,TRBJ1-3,.,TRBV4-2,16,CASSPLSGTSGNTIYF,TGTGCCAGCAGCCCATTGTCAGGGACCTCTGGAAACACCATATATTTT
once,TRBJ2-1,.,TRBV18,12,CASSSRGAPQFF,TGTGCCAGCTCGTCCCGTGGGGCCCCGCAGTTCTTC
.,TRBJ2-1,.,TRBV4-3,17,CASSRQTQGSSYNEQFF,TGCGCCAGCAGCCGACAGACCCAGGGGAGCTCCTACAATGAGCAGTTCTTC
.,TRBJ1-4,.,TRBV5-1,12,CASSLNHEKLFF,TGCGCCAGCAGCTTAAATCATGAAAAACTGTTTTTT
.,TRBJ1-5,TRBD1,TRBV18,15,CASSPGARGNQPQHF,TGTGCCAGCTCACCCGGGGCCAGGGGGAATCAGCCCCAGCATTTT
.,TRBJ2-1,TRBD2,TRBV6-5,16,CASSYLPGGLGNEQFF,TGTGCCAGCAGTTACTTACCGGGGGGGCTTGGGAATGAGCAGTTCTTC
once,TRBJ2-1,.,TRBV29-1,14,CSAQTGAYSNEQFF,TGCAGCGCCCAAACAGGAGCCTACTCCAATGAGCAGTTCTTC
few,TRBJ1-1,TRBD1,TRBV5-1,14,CASSYRGMNTEAFF,TGCGCCAGCAGCTACAGGGGGATGAACACTGAAGCTTTCTTT
.,TRBJ2-7,TRBD2,TRBV4-1,15,CASSLTTSGAYEQYF,TGCGCCAGCAGCCTCACGACTAGCGGGGCCTACGAGCAGTACTTC
.,TRBJ1-5,.,TRBV9,17,CASSVGLKGQSNQPQHF,TGTGCCAGCAGCGTAGGTTTGAAGGGCCAAAGCAATCAGCCCCAGCATTTT
once,TRBJ1-2,.,TRBV9,14,CASSPRGTNYGYTF,TGTGCCAGCAGCCCCCGGGGGACTAACTATGGCTACACCTTC
once,TRBJ1-4,.,TRBV7-9,12,CASSLLVGKLFF,TGTGCCAGCAGCTTATTGGTAGGAAAACTGTTTTTT
.,TRBJ2-5,.,TRBV5-1,14,CASGEGGYQETQYF,TGCGCCAGCGGCGAGGGGGGGTACCAAGAGACCCAGTACTTC
.,TRBJ2-1,.,TRBV27,10,CASSYNEQFF,TGTGCCAGCAGTTACAATGAGCAGTTCTTC
.,TRBJ2-7,TRBD1,TRBV19,15,CASSILGTALTEQYF,TGTGCCAGTAGTATATTGGGGACAGCCCTAACCGAGCAGTACTTC
.,TRBJ1-6,.,TRBV28,20,CASSRGDSLIVSSYNSPLHF,TGTGCCAGCAGTCGTGGGGATAGCTTGATTGTTAGCTCCTATAATTCACCCCTCCACTTT
.,TRBJ2-2,.,TRBV2,13,CASSVSRAGELFF,TGTGCCAGCAGTGTTAGTCGGGCCGGGGAGCTGTTTTTT
.,TRBJ2-6,TRBD1,TRBV4-3,16,CASSQVQGRGANVLTF,TGCGCCAGCAGCCAAGTACAGGGGCGAGGGGCCAACGTCCTGACTTTC
once,TRBJ1-1,.,TRBV6-5,12,CASSYSRTEAFF,TGTGCCAGCAGTTACTCGCGCACTGAAGCTTTCTTT
.,TRBJ2-7,.,TRBV11-2,12,CASSLDRYEQYF,TGTGCCAGCAGCTTAGATCGATACGAGCAGTACTTC
.,TRBJ1-1,.,TRBV19,12,CASSIGSLEAFF,TGTGCCAGTAGTATCGGCTCCCTTGAAGCTTTCTTT
.,TRBJ2-5,.,TRBV4-3,15,CASSPGTGGKETQYF,TGCGCCAGCAGCCCGGGGACTGGAGGAAAAGAGACCCAGTACTTC
.,TRBJ2-3,.,TRBV7-2,15,CASSLQVTGTDTQYF,TGTGCCAGCAGCTTACAGGTTACCGGCACAGATACGCAGTATTTT
.,TRBJ1-2,.,TRBV5-4,13,CASTLGANYGYTF,TGTGCCAGCACCCTCGGAGCTAACTATGGCTACACCTTC
.,TRBJ1-2,TRBD1,TRBV11-2,15,CASSQDRANNYGYTF,TGTGCCAGCAGCCAGGACAGGGCGAATAACTATGGCTACACCTTC
.,TRBJ2-7,TRBD1,TRBV3-1/TRBV3-2,15,CASSQDGAGGHEQYF,TGTGCCAGCAGCCAAGATGGGGCAGGGGGCCACGAGCAGTACTTC
.,TRBJ1-1,.,TRBV4-1,15,CASSLGQTLNAEAFF,TGCGCCAGCAGCCTCGGCCAAACCCTCAACGCTGAAGCTTTCTTT
once,TRBJ2-7,.,TRBV4-3,15,CASSQDQAGGWEQYF,TGCGCCAGCAGCCAAGATCAGGCAGGGGGGTGGGAGCAGTACTTC
.,TRBJ1-1,.,TRBV7-2,14,CASSLQSMNTEAFF,TGTGCCAGCAGCTTACAGAGTATGAACACTGAAGCTTTCTTT
.,TRBJ1-3,.,TRBV7-9,18,CASSLGTAPLISGNTIYF,TGTGCCAGCAGCTTAGGGACAGCTCCGCTGATCTCTGGAAACACCATATATTTT
.,TRBJ2-2,.,TRBV24-1,13,CATSDRATGELFF,TGTGCCACCAGTGACCGGGCCACCGGGGAGCTGTTTTTT
.,TRBJ1-4,TRBD1,TRBV2,13,CASRRDSMEKLFF,TGTGCCAGCAGGCGGGACAGTATGGAAAAACTGTTTTTT
.,TRBJ1-2,TRBD1,TRBV5-6,15,CASSLWAGGLYGYTF,TGTGCCAGCAGCTTGTGGGCAGGGGGACTCTATGGCTACACCTTC
.,TRBJ1-3,TRBD1,TRBV28,15,CASSSPTGDGNTIYF,TGTGCCAGCAGTTCGCCCACAGGGGACGGAAACACCATATATTTT
.,TRBJ1-2,TRBD1,TRBV19,15,CASSLVDRDRYGYTF,TGTGCCAGTAGTCTCGTGGACAGGGATAGGTATGGCTACACCTTC
.,TRBJ2-3,.,TRBV7-9,13,CASSSHATDTQYF,TGTGCCAGCAGCTCACACGCCACAGATACGCAGTATTTT
.,TRBJ1-1,.,TRBV7-6,14,CASSFFGMNTEAFF,TGTGCCAGCAGCTTTTTCGGGATGAACACTGAAGCTTTCTTT
once,TRBJ1-5,TRBD1,TRBV10-1,16,CASGHGTEFQNQPQHF,TGCGCCAGCGGTCATGGGACAGAGTTTCAGAATCAGCCCCAGCATTTT
.,TRBJ1-3,TRBD1,TRBV3-1/TRBV3-2,16,CASSRTKQGSGNTIYF,TGTGCCAGCAGCCGGACAAAACAGGGGAGCGGAAACACCATATATTTT
.,TRBJ1-4,.,TRBV5-4,16,CASSLSPQTTNEKLFF,TGTGCCAGCAGCTTGTCGCCACAGACAACTAATGAAAAACTGTTTTTT
.,TRBJ1-5,.,TRBV19,13,CASKDRHNQPQHF,TGTGCCAGTAAAGACAGACACAATCAGCCCCAGCATTTT
.,TRBJ2-5,TRBD1,TRBV9,13,CASSDGTEETQYF,TGTGCCAGCAGCGACGGGACAGAAGAGACCCAGTACTTC
.,TRBJ1-2,.,TRBV4-2,13,CASSQGGSYGYTF,TGTGCCAGCAGCCAAGGGGGGTCCTATGGCTACACCTTC
.,TRBJ1-1,TRBD1,TRBV7-8,16,CASSLARGRGTPEAFF,TGTGCCAGCAGCTTAGCCAGGGGCAGGGGGACCCCTGAAGCTTTCTTT
.,TRBJ2-6,TRBD1,TRBV30,16,CAWGQGVKSGANVLTF,TGTGCCTGGGGACAGGGGGTTAAATCTGGGGCCAACGTCCTGACTTTC
.,TRBJ2-3,.,TRBV27,13,CASSLSRVWTQYF,TGTGCCAGCAGTTTATCCAGGGTGTGGACGCAGTATTTT